This TCR beta chain was profiled in a study of OX40 agonist ivuxolimab in advanced cancers. The CDR3 runs 13 residues. Trimming removed 7 bases from V and 8 bases from J; junction bases left unmatched: 8. Germline CDR1 SGDLS, CDR2 YYNGEE. TCRdb keeps only in-frame clones here, not all; method: immunoSEQ multiplex PCR. This sample has fewer than 100,000 clones, with 84% found just once. The chain has TRBV9 and TRBJ1-4; 7 bases line up with TRBD1. The sequence was collected from an adult with an advanced solid tumor such as melanoma, head and neck, liver or kidney cancer. The specimen comprised CD4+ or CD8+ T cells sorted from blood, sampled in a trial of the OX40 agonist ivuxolimab. CDR3 bases: TGTGCCAGCGGAAGGACAGGCCAGGAAAAACTGTTTTTT. Its protein product is CASGRTGQEKLFF.